The present TCR beta chain was sequenced within a study of T cell responses to AZD1222 COVID-19 vaccine. Findings and caveats of the study: Unmutated variant regions are reportedly the target of nearly half of TCRs that are spike-specific.

The CDR3 spans 11 residues. J lost 5 bases, V lost 10 bases, and 2 bases had no gene match. Germline-derived CDR1 and CDR2 are LNHDA and SQIVND (reference sequence). TCRdb's copy holds only in-frame clones and misses some; the assay was immunoSEQ multiplex PCR. This sample yields 73,000 or so clones, of which 80% are seen a single time; about 50% belongs to the top ten. Regarding this clone: What it binds is unknown.

The receptor was isolated from an adult who received the AZD1222 COVID-19 vaccine. The sequences come from peripheral blood, collected 28 days after the second AZD1222 dose. The chain employs TRBV19 and TRBJ2-1; TRBD1 matches at 7 bases. This CDR3 is CATDRDNEQFF. Here the CDR3 DNA reads TGTGCCACCGACAGGGACAATGAGCAGTTCTTC.